The 29 T cell receptor beta chains presented below share a single source sample, sequenced in a study of CD8+ T cells in alopecia areata. Treatment described: oral pan-JAK inhibitor, 5-10 mg twice daily. After isolation, RNA underwent reverse transcription to generate cDNA as the sequencing template. The repertoire was sequenced with immunoSEQ multiplex PCR; TCRdb's copy has only in-frame clones and lacks some. Of around 290,000 clones listed, roughly 64% are singletons. Sequenced here: CD4+ T cells sorted from blood, sampled at week 24, from a patient treated with tofacitinib. These receptors all come from a human donor with alopecia areata.

The V gene is TRBV14, the J gene TRBJ1-2; D gene uncertain. The CDR3 is 16 residues long. Germline assignment: CDR1 SGHDN and CDR2 FVKESK. Trimming stripped 1 base from V and 6 bases from J, with 18 bases between. The CDR3 coding sequence is TGTGCCAGCAGCCAAGGGGCCCTAGGAGGGATCAATGGCTACACCTTC. This codes for CASSQGALGGINGYTF.

J is TRBJ1-1 and V is TRBV30; 7 nucleotides align to TRBD1. V shed 1 base, J shed 2 bases, and the junction held 13 bases outside the gene matches. Germline V gene data show CDR1 as GTSNPN and CDR2 as SVGIG (reference sequence). The CDR3 totals 17 residues. This CDR3 is CAWSEYRGRLKNTEAFF. CDR3 coding DNA: TGTGCCTGGAGTGAGTACAGGGGACGACTTAAAAACACTGAAGCTTTCTTT.

The V and J genes are TRBV29-1 and TRBJ2-1, with 14 bases fitting TRBD2. V lost 0 bases to trimming and J lost 8 bases; unmatched junction nucleotides: 6. Germline CDR1 reads SQVTM; CDR2 reads ANQGSEA. CDR3 length: 16 amino acids. The CDR3 region has the DNA TGCAGCGTTGAAGACGGGGCGACTAGCGGGGGGGATGAGCAGTTCTTC. It is translated as CSVEDGATSGGDEQFF.

The chain links TRBV4-1 to TRBJ2-3, with 13 bases fitting TRBD2. V was clipped by 2 bases and J by 5 bases; unmatched bases: 4. Germline CDR1 and CDR2: MGHRA and YSYEKL. This CDR3 spans 16 amino acids. In DNA, the CDR3 is TGCGCCAGCAGCCAAACTAGCGGGGGGGCTGGAGATACGCAGTATTTT. Its translation is CASSQTSGGAGDTQYF.

J is TRBJ1-2 and V is TRBV12-5; a possible D gene is TRBD1 (6 bases). Trimming left V 4 bases short and J 7 bases short, with 16 bases between. The CDR3 loop spans 14 amino acids. Germline assignment: CDR1 LGHNT and CDR2 FRNRAP. The CDR3 spells CASGSSGTITGYTF. In DNA form, the CDR3 reads TGTGCTAGTGGTTCCTCCGGGACAATCACTGGCTACACCTTC.

The chain joins TRBV30 to TRBJ1-2, with D possibly TRBD1 on 6 matching bases. The CDR3 extends over 12 amino acids. Trimming removed 8 bases from V and 4 bases from J, with 14 bases in between. Germline-derived CDR1 and CDR2 are GTSNPN and SVGIG (reference sequence). The CDR3 here is CAQIQGIYGYTF. The CDR3 DNA reads TGTGCCCAAATACAGGGAATCTATGGCTACACCTTC.

Only one count was recorded for this clone. The rearrangement uses TRBV14 and TRBJ2-1, with TRBD2 matching over 7 bases. With V trimmed by 0 bases and J by 7 bases, 9 bases remained unmatched. Germline CDR1 SGHDN, CDR2 FVKESK. The CDR3 has 16 amino acids. The CDR3 nucleotides read TGTGCCAGCAGCCAAGATTGGCCCGGGGGAGGGAATGAGCAGTTCTTC. This encodes CASSQDWPGGGNEQFF.

This chain uses TRBV10-3 with TRBJ1-1; possibly TRBD1 for D (5 bases). Germline V lookup: CDR1 ENHRY, CDR2 SYGVKD. This CDR3 has 12 residues. Trimming stripped 6 bases from V and 3 bases from J, with 8 bases between. The CDR3 nucleotides read TGTGCCATCAGCGCGGGGCACACTGAAGCTTTCTTT. This gives the protein CAISAGHTEAFF.

This clone was found a few times. The chain is built from TRBV27 and TRBJ2-2, with 8 nucleotides matching TRBD1. The V gene's germline CDR1 is MNHEY and CDR2 SMNVEV (reference sequence). With 4 bases clipped from V and 1 base from J, the junction kept 2 bases outside the gene matches. The CDR3 is 15 amino acids. The CDR3 loop reads CASSWDRLNTGELFF. The CDR3 nucleotides read TGTGCCAGCAGTTGGGACAGGCTGAACACCGGGGAGCTGTTTTTT.

This chain links TRBV29-1 with TRBJ1-2, with D possibly matching TRBD1 (6 bases). Germline CDR1 and CDR2: SQVTM and ANQGSEA. Trimming removed 7 bases at V and 11 bases at J, with 14 bases between. The CDR3 is made up of 10 amino acids. CDR3 bases: TGCAGCGGTCGGGACAACTTTTACACCTTC. It specifies CSGRDNFYTF.

The rearrangement links TRBV30 to TRBJ2-5, with 8 bases lining up with TRBD2. Germline values: CDR1 GTSNPN, CDR2 SVGIG (reference sequence). The CDR3 extends over 14 amino acids. The trim removed 0 bases at V and 5 bases at J, leaving 5 bases unmatched. Here the CDR3 DNA reads TGTGCCTGGAGTGTAAGGGCTAGCGGGGAGACCCAGTACTTC. The encoded protein is CAWSVRASGETQYF.

This clone was seen once. The chain has TRBV14 and TRBJ1-2, with D unclear. This CDR3 has 13 amino acids. Germline CDR1 SGHDN, CDR2 FVKESK. Trimming took off 1 base at V and 4 bases at J, with 7 bases between the two ends. In nucleotides, the CDR3 is TGTGCCAGCAGCCAAGGTCACGTCTATGGCTACACCTTC. Amino acids: CASSQGHVYGYTF.

V usage is TRBV9 and J usage is TRBJ1-1; D gene ambiguous. CDR1 is SGDLS and CDR2 is YYNGEE in the germline V gene. V was cut by 2 bases and J by 1 base, with 6 bases left in between. The CDR3 sequence is 13 residues long. The CDR3 DNA follows: TGTGCCAGCAGCGTGCAGCAGAACACTGAAGCTTTCTTT. This sequence encodes CASSVQQNTEAFF.

The J gene is TRBJ1-2, the V gene TRBV30; no firm D call. Germline loops: CDR1 GTSNPN, CDR2 SVGIG (reference sequence). The length of the CDR3 is 12 residues. V lost 3 bases and J lost 7, with 12 bases in between. CDR3 region: CAWRASGAGYTF. Here the CDR3 DNA reads TGTGCCTGGAGGGCCTCCGGAGCTGGCTACACCTTC.

This sequence joins TRBV30 and TRBJ1-3; 9 bases match TRBD1. This CDR3 has 15 amino acids. J gave up 1 base and V 3 bases, and 4 bases lay outside the gene matches. The V gene's germline CDR1 is GTSNPN and CDR2 SVGIG (reference sequence). The CDR3 region is CAWRGQGGSGNTIYF. The CDR3 nucleotides read TGTGCCTGGAGGGGACAGGGAGGATCTGGAAACACCATATATTTT. Full variable domain (rest looked up from reference TRBV30 and TRBJ1-3): SQTIHQWPATLVQPVGSPLSLECTVEGTSNPNLYWYRQAAGRGLQLLFYSVGIGQISSEVPQNLSASRPQDRQFILSSKKLLLSDSGFYLCAWRGQGGSGNTIYFGEGSWLTVV.

V and J are TRBV28 and TRBJ1-5, with TRBD1 identical over 9 bases. V was pared by 7 bases and J by 1 base, with 8 bases of the junction left unmatched. Germline assignment: CDR1 MDHEN and CDR2 SYDVKM. The CDR3 totals 16 residues. CDR3 coding DNA: TGTGCCAGCAAGGCCCCGGGACAGGGCAGCAATCAGCCCCAGCATTTT. It specifies CASKAPGQGSNQPQHF.

The rearrangement links TRBV2 to TRBJ2-5, with TRBD1 as a possible D gene (6 bases). This CDR3 comprises 14 residues. Deletions cut 5 bases from V and 0 bases from J, with 10 bases between. CDR1 and CDR2 (germline): SNHLY, FYNNEI. Here the CDR3 reads CASSQRQDQETQYF. CDR3 coding DNA: TGTGCCAGCAGTCAACGACAGGACCAAGAGACCCAGTACTTC.

The rearrangement links TRBV11-2 to TRBJ2-1; D is uncertain. From germline, CDR1 is SGHAT and CDR2 FQNNGV. This CDR3 is 14 amino acids long. The V and J ends lost 2 bases and 4 bases respectively, with 9 bases between them. The CDR3 is CASSLSYGYNEQFF. The CDR3 nucleotides are TGTGCCAGCAGCTTATCATATGGTTACAATGAGCAGTTCTTC.

The chain combines TRBV5-1 with TRBJ1-1; 8 nucleotides agree with TRBD1. Germline V gives CDR1 SGHRS, CDR2 YFSETQ. V lost 2 bases to trimming and J lost 7 bases; unmatched junction nucleotides: 10. This CDR3 is built from 15 residues. CDR3 coding DNA: TGCGCCAGCAGCTTTGGCGACCGGGACAGGCATGAAGCTTTCTTT. It encodes CASSFGDRDRHEAFF. Together with reference TRBV5-1 and TRBJ1-1, the CDR3 gives the full variable domain: KAGVTQTPRYLIKTRGQQVTLSCSPISGHRSVSWYQQTPGQGLQFLFEYFSETQRNKGNFPGRFSGRQFSNSRSEMNVSTLELGDSALYLCASSFGDRDRHEAFFGQGTRLTVV.

This clone was seen only a few times. The chain joins TRBV6-5 to TRBJ2-1, with D maybe TRBD2 (6 bases). With 4 bases removed from V and 8 bases from J, the gap between germline ends came to 9 bases. The CDR3 has 12 amino acids. Germline CDR1 reads MNHEY; CDR2 reads SVGAGI. CDR3 nucleotides: TGTGCCAGCAGTTCCACTAGCCATGAGCAGTTCTTC. It encodes CASSSTSHEQFF.

The chain links TRBV29-1 to TRBJ2-1; TRBD1 is a possible D gene (5 bases). Trimming cost V 1 base and J 6 bases, with 16 bases left between them. Germline V lookup: CDR1 SQVTM, CDR2 ANQGSEA. The CDR3 loop spans 15 amino acids. DNA of the CDR3: TGCAGCGTTGAAGGCTCCCAGGGTAGGTTCAATGAGCAGTTCTTC. It codes for CSVEGSQGRFNEQFF.

This sequence joins TRBV9 and TRBJ2-3, with 8 bases that match TRBD1. Germline V gene lookup returns CDR1 SGDLS and CDR2 YYNGEE. This CDR3 has 13 amino acids. V shed 3 bases and J 7 bases; nucleotides not matched to a gene: 4. The DNA of the CDR3 is TGTGCCAGCAGCGGGACAGGGAGAAATACGCAGTATTTT. Its translation: CASSGTGRNTQYF.

This chain connects TRBV25-1 to TRBJ2-3; D unresolved. There are 11 residues in the CDR3. Trimming left V 8 bases short and J 2 bases short, with 5 bases between. Germline loops: CDR1 MGHDK, CDR2 SYGVNS. The CDR3 spells CASSFTDTQYF. The CDR3 region has the DNA TGTGCCAGCTCCTTCACAGATACGCAGTATTTT.

The chain uses TRBV30 and TRBJ1-1; D not resolved. The CDR3 consists of 13 residues. The V end was cut by 1 base, the J end by 2 bases, with 8 bases between. The germline V gene has CDR1 GTSNPN and CDR2 SVGIG (reference sequence). DNA of the CDR3: TGTGCCTGGAGTGGAGGAGGAAACACTGAAGCTTTCTTT. Protein product: CAWSGGGNTEAFF.

The chain combines TRBV4-3 with TRBJ1-4; D remains unclear. The germline V gene has CDR1 LGHNA and CDR2 YSLEER. The CDR3 loop spans 16 amino acids. V gave up 1 base and J gave up 7 bases, with 16 bases separating them. The CDR3 loop is CASSQGGGRSGEKLFF. The CDR3 DNA follows: TGCGCCAGCAGCCAAGGAGGCGGACGGTCTGGTGAAAAACTGTTTTTT.

The gene calls are TRBV4-3 and TRBJ2-1; D ambiguous. Trimming removed 4 bases at V and 5 bases at J, with 12 bases between. This CDR3 region has 14 residues. CDR1 and CDR2 (germline): LGHNA, YSLEER. The CDR3 sequence is CASSPEHRHNEQFF. The CDR3 nucleotides are TGCGCCAGCAGCCCTGAACACCGCCACAATGAGCAGTTCTTC.

A single count supports this clone. The chain is built from TRBV11-2 and TRBJ2-5; weak D call: TRBD2 (5 bases). V was cut by 4 bases and J by 10 bases, with 10 bases left in between. The CDR3 sequence is 11 residues long. CDR1 and CDR2 from the germline V gene are SGHAT and FQNNGV. CDR3: CASSSARGQYF. CDR3 bases: TGTGCCAGCAGCTCCGCCCGGGGCCAGTACTTC.

The genes are TRBV27 and TRBJ1-2; TRBD1 aligns across 7 bases. This CDR3 comprises 15 residues. Germline CDR1 MNHEY, CDR2 SMNVEV (reference sequence). V was clipped by 3 bases and J by 4 bases; unmatched bases: 8. This CDR3 is CASSLTQGNRYGYTF. The CDR3 DNA reads TGTGCCAGCAGTTTGACACAGGGGAATCGCTATGGCTACACCTTC.

This chain joins TRBV11-2 and TRBJ2-7, with 11 bases identical to TRBD1. After removal of 1 base from V and 2 bases from J, the junction contained 1 base not matched to a gene. The CDR3 has 15 residues. Germline CDR1 is SGHAT and CDR2 is FQNNGV. CDR3 protein: CASSLGDRGAYEQYF. CDR3 nucleotides: TGTGCCAGCAGCTTAGGGGACAGGGGGGCCTACGAGCAGTACTTC. The full variable domain, completed using reference TRBV11-2 and TRBJ2-7, is EAGVAQSPRYKIIEKRQSVAFWCNPISGHATLYWYQQILGQGPKLLIQFQNNGVVDDSQLPKDRFSAERLKGVDSTLKIQPAKLEDSAVYLCASSLGDRGAYEQYFGPGTRLTVT.